A selection of T cell receptor beta chains follows, all from one sample in a study of neurological immune-mediated disorders. TCRdb reprocessed the 5' RACE reads via MiXCR and lists one record per CDR3 protein. Among tens of thousands of distinct CDR3 sequences listed, about 4% were seen once. The material sequenced was PBMCs. Receptors originate from a woman aged 55-69 years with multiple sclerosis. CDR3s include the opening cysteine and the closing phenylalanine or tryptophan. A D gene is named only where the DNA matches it firmly. Not every row has a clone size; where given, it reads once, few, many or a size class.

TRBJ2-5 | TRBD2 | many | TRBV7-9 | CASSSQAGGQETQYF | TGTGCCAGCAGCTCCCAAGCGGGGGGCCAAGAGACCCAGTACTTC
TRBJ1-1 | NA | many | TRBV12-3/TRBV12-4 | CASSHRDRAFF | TGTGCCAGCAGCCACAGGGATAGAGCTTTCTTT
TRBJ1-2 | NA | many | TRBV3-1 | CASSPGDPGLWYGYTF | TGTGCCAGCAGCCCGGGGGATCCGGGGCTTTGGTATGGCTACACCTTC
TRBJ2-3 | NA | many | TRBV29-1 | CSVDRGQTADTQYF | TGCAGCGTTGACCGGGGGCAAACTGCAGATACGCAGTATTTT
TRBJ1-1 | NA | many | TRBV5-4 | CASSLGGLGTEAFF | TGTGCCAGCAGCTTGGGGGGATTGGGCACTGAAGCTTTCTTT
TRBJ2-1 | TRBD2 | many | TRBV5-1 | CASSTGTSGGGHNEQFF | TGCGCCAGCAGCACTGGGACTAGCGGGGGCGGTCACAATGAGCAGTTCTTC
TRBJ1-2 | NA | many | TRBV6-5 | CASSPTNYGYTF | TGTGCCAGCAGTCCGACTAACTATGGCTACACCTTC
TRBJ2-3 | TRBD2 | NA | TRBV3-1 | CASSPQIAGGTDTQYF | TGTGCCAGCAGCCCTCAAATAGCGGGGGGCACAGATACGCAGTATTTT
TRBJ2-7 | NA | many | TRBV18 | CASSPSGTLYEQYF | TGTGCCAGCTCACCTTCGGGGACACTCTACGAGCAGTACTTC
TRBJ2-7 | NA | many | TRBV5-1 | CASSRLREQYF | TGCGCCAGCTCCCGCCTACGGGAGCAGTACTTC
TRBJ1-1 | NA | many | TRBV5-1 | CASSPLPGYTEAFF | TGCGCCAGCAGCCCACTCCCCGGGTACACTGAAGCTTTCTTT
TRBJ2-3 | NA | many | TRBV20-1 | CSARDRGDTTDTQYF | TGCAGTGCTAGAGATCGCGGGGATACCACAGATACGCAGTATTTT
TRBJ2-2 | NA | many | TRBV10-2 | CASSESWYTGELFF | TGCGCCAGCAGTGAGTCTTGGTACACCGGGGAGCTGTTTTTT
TRBJ2-3 | NA | many | TRBV5-1 | CASSLEEGATDTQYF | TGCGCCAGCAGCCTGGAGGAGGGGGCGACAGATACGCAGTATTTT
TRBJ1-5 | TRBD1 | many | TRBV5-1 | CASSPGTGGNQPQHF | TGCGCCAGCAGCCCGGGGACAGGTGGAAATCAGCCCCAGCATTTT
TRBJ2-7 | NA | many | TRBV15 | CATSRDGYLNEQYF | TGTGCCACCAGCAGAGATGGGTACCTTAACGAGCAGTACTTC
TRBJ2-7 | TRBD2 | many | TRBV5-1 | CASSPGLAGRPEQYF | TGCGCCAGCAGCCCGGGACTAGCGGGAAGGCCCGAGCAGTACTTC
TRBJ2-5 | NA | many | TRBV5-5 | CASSLVLGETQYF | TGTGCCAGCAGCTTGGTTCTGGGGGAGACCCAGTACTTC
TRBJ2-7 | NA | many | TRBV7-9 | CASSLGSGNYEQYF | TGTGCCAGCAGCCTAGGATCCGGGAATTACGAGCAGTACTTC
TRBJ2-3 | TRBD2 | many | TRBV5-1 | CASSLASGGTDTQYF | TGCGCCAGCAGCTTGGCTAGCGGGGGCACAGATACGCAGTATTTT
TRBJ2-2 | TRBD2 | many | TRBV7-9 | CASSPGTLAAGELFF | TGTGCCAGCAGCCCCGGGACACTAGCGGCCGGGGAGCTGTTTTTT
TRBJ2-1 | TRBD2 | many | TRBV5-1 | CASSLAGSGKQNEQFF | TGCGCCAGCAGCTTGGCCGGTAGCGGGAAGCAAAATGAGCAGTTCTTC
TRBJ2-7 | NA | many | TRBV7-2 | CATGAFSSYEQYF | TGTGCCACCGGGGCTTTCAGCTCCTACGAGCAGTACTTC
TRBJ1-1 | NA | many | TRBV7-2 | CASSLRDWGEAFF | TGTGCCAGCAGCCTCAGGGATTGGGGTGAAGCTTTCTTT
TRBJ1-3 | NA | many | TRBV25-1 | CASSEPGGSGNTIYF | TGTGCCAGCAGTGAACCCGGCGGGAGTGGAAACACCATATATTTT
TRBJ2-5 | TRBD2 | many | TRBV28 | CASSPTRLAGGEGETQYF | TGTGCCAGCAGCCCTACCCGACTAGCGGGGGGGGAAGGGGAGACCCAGTACTTC
TRBJ2-1 | NA | many | TRBV11-2 | CASSPKAGRISYNEQFF | TGTGCCAGCAGCCCCAAGGCTGGGCGGATCTCCTACAATGAGCAGTTCTTC
TRBJ1-1 | TRBD1 | many | TRBV5-6 | CASSLWTGINTEAFF | TGTGCCAGCAGCTTGTGGACAGGCATAAACACTGAAGCTTTCTTT
TRBJ2-5 | NA | many | TRBV29-1 | CSVVALGKETQYF | TGCAGCGTTGTCGCCCTGGGGAAAGAGACCCAGTACTTC
TRBJ2-1 | TRBD1 | many | TRBV11-2 | CASSKDRGWQFF | TGTGCCAGCAGCAAGGACAGGGGATGGCAGTTCTTC
TRBJ2-7 | TRBD1 | many | TRBV29-1 | CSTWDRVDEQYF | TGCAGCACATGGGACAGGGTCGACGAGCAGTACTTC
TRBJ2-5 | NA | NA | TRBV6-1 | CASSEVIAHETQYF | TGTGCCAGCAGTGAAGTAATAGCGCACGAGACCCAGTACTTC
TRBJ2-1 | NA | many | TRBV7-2 | CASSLDSFNNEQFF | TGTGCCAGCAGCTTAGACTCCTTTAACAATGAGCAGTTCTTC
TRBJ2-2 | NA | many | TRBV5-1 | CASSLGGANTGELFF | TGCGCCAGCAGCTTGGGAGGGGCGAACACCGGGGAGCTGTTTTTT
TRBJ2-2 | NA | many | TRBV11-2 | CASSPSNTGELFF | TGTGCCAGCAGCCCGTCCAACACCGGGGAGCTGTTTTTT
TRBJ2-7 | NA | many | TRBV12-3/TRBV12-4 | CASSFGGTYEQYF | TGTGCCAGCAGTTTTGGCGGGACGTACGAGCAGTACTTC
TRBJ1-6 | NA | many | TRBV19 | CASSDDRKGRLHF | TGTGCCAGTTCCGATGACAGAAAGGGCCGCCTCCACTTT
TRBJ1-6 | NA | medium-sized | TRBV20-1 | CSARKVDNSPLHF | TGCAGTGCTAGGAAAGTAGATAATTCACCCCTCCACTTT
TRBJ2-4 | NA | many | TRBV2 | CASSERGLDIQYF | TGTGCCAGCAGTGAACGGGGGCTCGACATTCAGTACTTC
TRBJ2-1 | NA | many | TRBV20-1 | CSARDPPNEQFF | TGCAGTGCTAGAGATCCCCCCAATGAGCAGTTCTTC
TRBJ1-1 | NA | many | TRBV4-1 | CASGSDSLMNTEAFF | TGCGCCAGCGGATCGGACAGCCTGATGAACACTGAAGCTTTCTTT
TRBJ1-1 | TRBD1 | many | TRBV5-1 | CASSLRQGVQLNTEAFF | TGCGCCAGCAGCTTGAGGCAGGGGGTCCAACTGAACACTGAAGCTTTCTTT
TRBJ2-2 | NA | few | TRBV13 | CASSLYGVGTGELFF | TGTGCCAGCAGCTTATATGGGGTTGGCACCGGGGAGCTGTTTTTT
TRBJ2-3 | NA | many | TRBV5-1 | CASSLQQIWTDTQYF | TGCGCCAGCAGCTTACAGCAGATTTGGACAGATACGCAGTATTTT
TRBJ2-5 | NA | many | TRBV5-1 | CASSLGGSTATEETQYF | TGCGCCAGCAGCTTGGGAGGCTCCACGGCAACCGAAGAGACCCAGTACTTC
TRBJ1-2 | NA | many | TRBV6-5 | CASSPLPGSYTF | TGTGCCAGCAGCCCCCTCCCAGGAAGCTACACCTTC